The clone carrying this T cell receptor beta chain was picked up one time. What it recognizes is unknown. These data are taken from a study of cytomegalovirus exposure and HLA in healthy donors. Looking at the study overall: Previous work identified 120 million or so unique TCR beta sequences from around 180 million T cells. Study-wide findings and caveats: As a later analysis showed, a missense DCLRE1C variant was linked to trimming of TCR beta V- and J-genes. Researchers reportedly found TCR beta sequences accurately predicted most subjects' HLA-A and HLA-B alleles.

Germline CDR1 and CDR2: MDHEN and SYDVKM. The V and J ends lost 5 bases and 1 base respectively, with 14 bases between them. The CDR3 covers 15 residues. 13 Jbeta primers and 60 Vbeta primers were used for the PCR. Repertoires were generated with immunoSEQ multiplex PCR, while TCRdb's copy carries only in-frame clones and drops some. The profile covers roughly 190,000 clones, with roughly 73% appearing a single time and about 2.9% taken by the ten largest. Sequenced: PBMCs. The rearrangement joins TRBV28 to TRBJ1-1; the D is unclear. The receptor was isolated from a female donor in good health and CMV-seronegative. For the CDR3, the DNA is TGTGCCAGCAGTCCCCCTAACCCATCGAACACTGAAGCTTTCTTT. Translation: CASSPPNPSNTEAFF.